The 7 T cell receptor beta chains presented below share a single source sample, sequenced in a study of T cells after yellow fever vaccination. Via MiXCR, TCRdb re-called the 5' RACE reads, giving one row per CDR3 protein. The repertoire holds about 73,000 distinct CDR3 sequences, with around 7.3% as singletons. The sequenced sample was CD8+ T cells sorted from PBMCs, obtained on the day of the yellow fever booster vaccination. Every receptor here comes from a man aged 30-40 years who received the YFV17D yellow fever vaccine.

This clonotype turned up a few times. This sequence joins TRBV24-1 and TRBJ2-1; 13 nucleotides line up with TRBD2. The CDR3 has 14 residues. Trimming at V came to 10 bases and at J to 7 bases, leaving 6 bases not matched to a gene. Germline V gene lookup returns CDR1 KGHDR and CDR2 SFDVKD. The CDR3 sequence is CATSTSGRGNEQFF. The CDR3 DNA is TGTGCCACTTCAACTAGCGGGAGGGGGAATGAGCAGTTCTTC.

This clonotype was observed a handful of times. J is TRBJ2-3 and V is TRBV29-1; TRBD2 might be the D (6 bases). Germline V gene data show CDR1 as SQVTM and CDR2 as ANQGSEA. This CDR3 is 16 amino acids long. V was pared by 6 bases and J by 2 bases, with 21 bases between. CDR3 nucleotides: TGCAGCGTGAACGGGGCGGGACCTTTCTACACAGATACGCAGTATTTT. Translated, it gives CSVNGAGPFYTDTQYF.

A few counts support this clonotype. This chain uses TRBV10-1 with TRBJ2-3, with 7 bases matching TRBD1. J gave up 2 bases and V 6 bases, and 2 bases lay outside the gene matches. Germline V CDR1 and CDR2: WNHNN, SYGVQD (reference sequence). This CDR3 comprises 13 residues. The CDR3 region is CASSTGDTDTQYF. CDR3 in DNA: TGCGCCAGCAGCACAGGGGACACAGATACGCAGTATTTT.

A few counts support this clonotype. The chain recombines TRBV7-8 with TRBJ2-1; tentative D call: TRBD2 (5 bases). Per germline, CDR1 SGHVS and CDR2 FQNEAQ. The length of the CDR3 is 15 residues. V shed 9 bases and J shed 6 bases, with 21 bases lying between them. The CDR3 sequence: CASSRSSEGANEQFF. DNA for the CDR3: TGTGCCAGTAGTCGATCCAGCGAGGGAGCCAATGAGCAGTTCTTC.

This clonotype occurred a few times. The V call is TRBV12-3 or TRBV12-4, the J call TRBJ2-1, with D possibly TRBD2 on 5 matching bases. Deletions cut 6 bases from V and 2 bases from J, with 8 bases between. This CDR3 spans 13 amino acids. DNA for the CDR3: TGTGCCAGCAGGGAGGCCCCCTACAATGAGCAGTTCTTC. It translates to CASREAPYNEQFF.

This clonotype was recorded a few times. The rearrangement joins TRBV28 to TRBJ1-3; 8 bases are a match to TRBD1. V gave up 5 bases and J gave up 6 bases; unmatched junction bases: 9. Germline loops: CDR1 MDHEN, CDR2 SYDVKM. The CDR3 has 15 residues. The CDR3 region has the DNA TGTGCCAGCAGTCCCTTCGGGACAGGCGAAAACACCATATATTTT. It encodes CASSPFGTGENTIYF. Using reference TRBV28 and TRBJ1-3 for the parts outside the CDR3, the full variable domain is DVKVTQSSRYLVKRTGEKVFLECVQDMDHENMFWYRQDPGLGLRLIYFSYDVKMKEKGDIPEGYSVSREKKERFSLILESASTNQTSMYLCASSPFGTGENTIYFGEGSWLTVV.

The gene calls are TRBV7-9 and TRBJ2-7; D could derive from TRBD1 or TRBD2 (6 bases each). V was clipped by 5 bases and J by 5 bases, with 10 bases between them. The CDR3 is made up of 12 amino acids. Germline CDR1 SEHNR, CDR2 FQNEAQ (reference sequence). In DNA, the CDR3 is TGTGCCAGCAGCGTAGGGGGGAACGAGCAGTACTTC. Its protein product is CASSVGGNEQYF.